This TCR beta chain was identified in a study of cytomegalovirus exposure and HLA in healthy donors. Notes on the study in general: Among donors in an Asian-associated ancestry cluster, a later analysis reportedly found fewer N-insertions than the roughly 700-donor mean. Later work found that TCR association rates differed between HLA loci; DRB1 had the most and HLA-C the fewest.

Deletions cut 2 bases from V and 0 bases from J, with 6 bases between. CDR3 length: 15 amino acids. Germline values: CDR1 SGHRS, CDR2 YFSETQ. PCR involved 60 Vbeta and 13 Jbeta primers. Sequenced by immunoSEQ multiplex PCR; TCRdb stores in-frame clones only, minus some. Of 150,000 to 200,000 clones listed, around 81% are singletons. A word on this clone: Its target is not known.

The sample comprised PBMCs. The sequence came from a woman younger than 30 in good health and CMV-seropositive. This chain joins TRBV5-1 and TRBJ2-6, with D hard to call. CDR3 nucleotides: TGCGCCAGCAGCTTCAGAAGCTCTGGGGCCAACGTCCTGACTTTC. This codes for CASSFRSSGANVLTF.